This TCR beta chain was documented in a study of T cell repertoires and HLA-DP antigens. The wider study: Alloreactive CD4+ T cells targeted HLA-DP on transduced HeLa. Pre-culture CD4+ samples used about 1,100 ng DNA versus about 210 ng for CD137+CD4+ sorts.

Whole-study findings and limits: Naive and memory CD4+ cells were analysed together, not apart.

Negative selection yielded untouched CD4+ T cells of average approximately 98% purity. A single count supports this clone. The target antigen is unknown. The repertoire was sequenced with immunoSEQ multiplex PCR; TCRdb's copy has only in-frame clones and lacks some. The table lists some 120,000 clones, 85% to 95% of them singletons. This receptor was identified in a woman aged 18-30 years in good health and CMV-seronegative. Source material: CD4+ T cells from PBMCs.

The chain's CDR3 is CASSRNRGPPNQPQHF. CDR3 nucleotide sequence: TGTGCCAGCAGCCGAAATAGGGGTCCTCCCAATCAGCCCCAGCATTTT. This chain joins TRBV7-8 and TRBJ1-5; the D gene is possibly TRBD1 (5 bases). CDR1 is SGHVS, CDR2 FQNEAQ, per germline. Trimming stripped 5 bases from V and 3 bases from J, with 17 bases between. This CDR3 contains 16 residues.